Each of the 32 T cell receptor beta chains below was sequenced from the same sample in a study of tumor and adjacent non-tumor tissue in lung cancer. This sample's RNA came from whole unsorted tissue. Three rounds of nested PCR, following a modified ARM-PCR protocol, produced the TCRbeta library. MiXCR, run by TCRdb on the multiplex PCR reads, gives a single entry per CDR3 protein. The sample holds about 200,000 distinct CDR3 sequences; 71% are singletons and the top ten take under 30%. The source material was lung tumor tissue. These receptors were collected from a man aged 55 to 70 with non-small cell lung cancer.

This clonotype was recorded many times. The J gene is TRBJ1-6, the V gene TRBV11-3; maybe TRBD1 (6 bases). In germline, CDR1 is SGHNT, CDR2 YENEEA. CDR3 size: 15 residues. The germline V and J ends were trimmed by 1 base and 10 bases, with 14 bases remaining between them. The chain's CDR3 is CASSLVPDSRSPLHF. The CDR3, as DNA: TGTGCCAGCAGCTTAGTCCCGGACAGCAGGTCACCCCTCCACTTT.

This clonotype is a singleton in its sample. At one end, the junction sequence differs from germline, possibly due to a read error. The chain couples TRBV11-3 to TRBJ2-3; possible D gene TRBD2, 5 bases. The germline V gene has CDR1 SGHNT and CDR2 YENEEA. The CDR3 sequence is 13 residues long. CDR3 in amino acids: CACSSGVTDTHYF. CDR3 in DNA: TGTGCCTGCAGCTCCGGGGTCACAGATACGCATTATTTT.

Remarks on this clonotype: A much larger clone lies a single base off, so this may be a read error. CDR3 region: CASTRGDRTSDTQYF. The CDR3 coding sequence is TGTGCCAGCACTCGTGGGGACAGGACTTCAGATACGCAGTATTTT. V usage is TRBV12-3 or TRBV12-4 and J usage is TRBJ2-3, with TRBD1 identical over 8 bases. Losses at the gene ends were 7 bases for V and 4 bases for J; bases not matched to a gene: 10. The CDR3 loop spans 15 amino acids.

To note about this clonotype: The germline gene is not matched at one end of the junction; a read error may be the cause. The rearrangement links TRBV6-5 to TRBJ1-2, with unresolved D. The CDR3 contains 14 residues. Germline CDR1 and CDR2: MNHEY and SVGAGI. The CDR3 coding sequence is TGTGCCAGCAGTTACGGAAAACTTAACTGTGGCCACACCTTC. Protein sequence: CASSYGKLNCGHTF.

In the case of this clonotype: A much larger clone lies one base from this, so it may be a read error. The chain joins TRBV20-1 to TRBJ2-3; D might be TRBD2 (5 bases). The germline gives CDR1 DFQATT, CDR2 SNEGSKA (reference sequence). The CDR3 totals 14 residues. Here the CDR3 reads CSVRVARGTDTQYF. The CDR3 DNA reads TGCAGTGTTAGAGTAGCGCGGGGCACAGATACGCAGTATTTT.

The genes are TRBV28 and TRBJ2-2; 7 nucleotides agree with TRBD1. Germline V gives CDR1 MDHEN, CDR2 SYDVKM. With V trimmed by 4 bases and J by 14 bases, 7 bases remained unmatched. CDR3 length: 12 amino acids. CDR3 residues: CASSSRGQRLFF. In DNA form, the CDR3 reads TGTGCCAGCAGTTCACGGGGACAGCGACTGTTTTTT.

As to this clonotype: One base away lies a much larger clone, so this may be a sequencing read error. The chain recombines TRBV20-1 with TRBJ2-7; D may be TRBD2 (6 bases). Germline-derived CDR1 and CDR2 are DFQATT and SNEGSKA (reference sequence). The CDR3 length is 13 residues. The DNA of the CDR3 is TGCAGTGCTAGACTCTCCCCTAGCGACGAGCAGTGCTTC. Encoded protein: CSARLSPSDEQCF.

Remarks on this clonotype: The CDR3 ends on some other residue instead of the conserved phenylalanine or tryptophan, so this is likely a read error. Because the CDR3's place on the DNA is in doubt, the DNA is left out and the CDR3 is given as listed by TCRdb. The gene calls are TRBV11-3 and TRBJ2-1; the table's D call TRBD1 went unverified against the DNA. The CDR3 comprises 14 residues, both ends counted. The germline V gene encodes CDR1 SGHNT and CDR2 YENEEA. CDR3: CASSRPKGGNEQFS.

Ten or more counts support this clonotype. V is TRBV6-5 and J is TRBJ1-4; tentative D call: TRBD1 (5 bases). V dropped 6 bases and J dropped 7 bases, with 15 bases sitting between them. The CDR3 runs to 14 residues. Germline-derived CDR1 and CDR2 are MNHEY and SVGAGI. In nucleotides, the CDR3 is TGTGCCAGCAGCGAAGGGACTTGGGGTGAAAAACTGTTTTTT. Translated: CASSEGTWGEKLFF.

This clonotype has at least ten counts. This chain connects TRBV12-3 or TRBV12-4 to TRBJ1-3; D gene unclear. The germline V and J ends were trimmed by 7 bases and 4 bases, with 17 bases remaining between them. The CDR3 covers 15 residues. As DNA, the CDR3 is TGTGCCAGCATATGCTTGAGACACATAGGAAACACCATATATTTT. Amino acid sequence: CASICLRHIGNTIYF.

As for this clonotype: A junction boundary mismatches the germline segment, possibly from a read error. The chain uses TRBV11-1 and TRBJ2-1, with D maybe TRBD1 (5 bases). CDR3 length: 13 residues. Germline values: CDR1 SGHAT, CDR2 FQDESV (reference sequence). In DNA, the CDR3 is TGTACCAGCTCGGACATGTCCTACAATGAGCAGTTCTTC. This translates into CTSSDMSYNEQFF.

A word on this clonotype: A junction end diverges from the germline sequence, so it may reflect a read error. The chain couples TRBV4-2 to TRBJ2-2; D remains ambiguous. Germline loops: CDR1 LGHNA, CDR2 YNFKEQ. This CDR3 has 15 amino acids. The CDR3 coding sequence is TGTGCCAGCAGCCAAGATACTTCGAACACCGAGGAGCTGTTTTTT. Its translation is CASSQDTSNTEELFF.

A note on this clonotype: A read error may produce the germline difference seen at one junction end. This rearrangement joins TRBV12-3 or TRBV12-4 to TRBJ1-5, with D tentatively TRBD1 (5 bases). The CDR3 is 17 amino acids. The CDR3 spells CTSSLCTGGEVRQPQHF. CDR3 coding DNA: TGTACCAGCAGTTTATGCACCGGGGGGGAGGTCCGTCAGCCCCAGCATTTT.

This clonotype appeared a single time. CDR3 nucleotide sequence: TGTGCCAGCAGCCGTGGGACTAGCGGGACCCAAGAGACCCAGTACTTC. This encodes CASSRGTSGTQETQYF. The rearrangement joins TRBV7-7 to TRBJ2-5; TRBD2 matches at 13 bases. Germline V gene data show CDR1 as SSHAT and CDR2 as FNYEAQ (reference sequence). This CDR3 is 16 amino acids long. V shed 5 bases and J 1 base; nucleotides not matched to a gene: 4.

This clonotype showed up many times. The chain uses TRBV20-1 and TRBJ1-2; weak D call: TRBD1 (5 bases). With 2 bases removed from V and 6 bases from J, the gap between germline ends came to 10 bases. Germline values: CDR1 DFQATT, CDR2 SNEGSKA (reference sequence). The CDR3 covers 12 residues. DNA for the CDR3: TGCAGTGCTAGAACGCGGGGCCATGGCTACACCTTC. The encoded protein is CSARTRGHGYTF.

Concerning this clonotype itself: Since no conserved phenylalanine or tryptophan closes the CDR3, a read error is the likely cause. The chain couples TRBV11-3 to TRBJ2-2; perhaps TRBD1 as D (5 bases). Germline lookup yields CDR1 SGHNT and CDR2 YENEEA. The CDR3 has 17 residues. Trimming removed 1 base from V and 6 bases from J, with 18 bases in between. CDR3 in amino acids: CASSLGVTAYPPGELFY. In DNA form, the CDR3 reads TGTGCCAGCAGCTTAGGTGTGACAGCGTACCCCCCCGGGGAGCTGTTTTAT.

The table lists this clonotype with many counts. The CDR3: CASSQRDRGDEQYF. The CDR3 DNA reads as TGCGCCAGCAGCCAACGGGACAGGGGGGACGAGCAGTACTTC. The gene calls are TRBV4-3 and TRBJ2-7; 11 positions match TRBD1. Germline CDR1 LGHNA, CDR2 YSLEER. This CDR3 is built from 14 residues. Germline trimming cut 2 bases from V and 5 bases from J; bases unmatched to any gene: 2.

This clonotype was seen just once. An end of the junction differs from the germline gene, which may be a read error. The genes are TRBV11-3 and TRBJ2-5; D remains unclear. Germline V gene sequence: CDR1 SGHNT, CDR2 YENEEA. CDR3 size: 15 residues. Here the CDR3 reads CVSSLGRLGHETQYF. CDR3 coding DNA: TGTGTCAGCAGCTTAGGCCGCTTAGGCCATGAGACCCAGTACTTC.

This clonotype was seen a single time. The germline gene is not matched at one end of the junction; a read error may be the cause. The chain is built from TRBV6-5 and TRBJ1-2; D perhaps matches TRBD1 (6 bases). The CDR3 is made up of 15 amino acids. CDR1 is MNHEY, CDR2 SVGAGI, per germline. This CDR3 is CASTYSIGGRVGYTF. CDR3 coding DNA: TGTGCCAGCACTTACTCGATTGGGGGGCGCGTTGGCTACACCTTC.

This rearrangement joins TRBV20-1 to TRBJ2-3; TRBD2 might be the D (6 bases). CDR1 is DFQATT and CDR2 is SNEGSKA in the germline V gene (reference sequence). The CDR3 contains 13 residues. The CDR3 reads CNDSELAGDTQYF. CDR3 DNA sequence: TGCAATGATAGCGAACTAGCAGGAGATACGCAGTATTTT.

To note about this clonotype: It may be a read error: a sequence one base away is much more abundant. This rearrangement joins TRBV4-1 to TRBJ1-1, with D hard to call. Germline CDR1 MGHRA, CDR2 YSYEKL. The CDR3 is 14 residues long. CDR3 residues: CACSTQELNTEAFF. CDR3 coding DNA: TGCGCCTGCAGTACCCAGGAGTTGAACACTGAAGCTTTCTTT.

This clonotype was seen many times. V is TRBV29-1 and J is TRBJ1-2; the D is unclear. The V end lost 0 bases, the J end lost 8 bases, and 10 bases lay between the germline ends. This CDR3 has 12 amino acids. CDR1 is SQVTM and CDR2 is ANQGSEA in the germline V gene. CDR3: CSVEDLGIGYTF. CDR3 DNA sequence: TGCAGCGTTGAAGATCTAGGGATCGGCTACACCTTC.

Concerning this clonotype: As the CDR3 is not closed by the conserved phenylalanine or tryptophan, this likely results from a read error. The rearrangement joins TRBV20-1 to TRBJ1-1; D is possibly TRBD1 (5 bases). CDR3 length: 14 residues. V was shortened by 2 bases and J by 3 bases, with 13 bases between the two germline ends. The germline CDR1 and CDR2 sequences are DFQATT and SNEGSKA (reference sequence). The CDR3 nucleotides are TGCAGTGCTAGAATAGGGGAGGCCTACACTGAAGCTTTCTTA. Its translation is CSARIGEAYTEAFL.

This clonotype was counted at least ten times. The chain has TRBV20-1 and TRBJ1-6, with D maybe TRBD1 (6 bases). In germline, CDR1 is DFQATT, CDR2 SNEGSKA (reference sequence). The CDR3 consists of 16 residues. Between the trimmed V and J ends, which lost 0 bases and 10 bases, there was a span of 19 bases. In nucleotides, the CDR3 is TGCAGTGCTAGAGACAGACAGGCAAGGACTAGATCACCCCTCCACTTT. Its protein is CSARDRQARTRSPLHF.

To note about this clonotype: This could be a read error, since a much larger clone is one nucleotide away. The chain uses TRBV20-1 and TRBJ2-3; D is possibly TRBD2 (5 bases). The CDR3 totals 16 residues. V dropped 1 base and J dropped 0 bases, with 14 bases sitting between them. Germline lookup yields CDR1 DFQATT and CDR2 SNEGSKA (reference sequence). DNA of the CDR3: TGCAGTGCTAGAGGTCGACTAACGGGTAGCACAGATACGCAGTATTTT. Protein product: CSARGRLTGSTDTQYF.

This sequence joins TRBV11-3 and TRBJ2-1; no clear D. In germline, CDR1 is SGHNT, CDR2 YENEEA. The CDR3 extends over 14 amino acids. The CDR3 sequence: CVISLVAPLSEQFF. The CDR3 DNA follows: TGTGTCATCAGCTTAGTTGCACCCCTTAGCGAGCAGTTCTTC.

As regards this clonotype: The final CDR3 position lacks the conserved phenylalanine or tryptophan, pointing to a likely read error. The DNA is omitted, as the CDR3 cannot be located on it reliably, and the CDR3 follows TCRdb's listing. The genes are TRBV12-3 or TRBV12-4 and TRBJ1-5. Ends included, the CDR3 has 14 residues. CDR3: CASSRTSERQPQHS.

This chain connects TRBV28 to TRBJ1-5; TRBD1 agrees at 9 bases. This CDR3 has 15 amino acids. V was pared by 3 bases and J by 9 bases, with 9 bases of the junction left unmatched. CDR1 is MDHEN, CDR2 SYDVKM, per germline. CDR3 residues: CASSLGGQGDLPQHF. The CDR3 region has the DNA TGTGCCAGCAGTTTGGGGGGACAGGGAGATCTGCCCCAGCATTTT.

About this clonotype: The conserved final phenylalanine or tryptophan is absent from the CDR3, which likely points to a read error. It is unclear where the CDR3 begins or ends on the DNA, so no DNA is shown, and the CDR3 is as TCRdb lists it. The chain couples TRBV11-2 to TRBJ2-1. Germline CDR1 SGHAT, CDR2 FQNNGV. The CDR3 is 13 amino acids long, termini counted. CDR3 loop: CASGAAFYSELFS.

A word on this clonotype: A read error may account for a junction end that differs from germline. The gene calls are TRBV29-1 and TRBJ2-2; perhaps TRBD1 as D (6 bases). Germline V gene sequence: CDR1 SQVTM, CDR2 ANQGSEA. The CDR3 contains 14 residues. The CDR3 DNA follows: TGCATCGTTGTTTTACAGGGCCTCACCGGGGAGCTGTTTTTT. As protein: CIVVLQGLTGELFF.

Details on this clonotype: This CDR3 is missing its conserved last phenylalanine or tryptophan, likely due to a read error. The chain employs TRBV5-1 and TRBJ1-4; D gene unclear. The CDR3 covers 15 residues. Trimming removed 2 bases from V and 6 bases from J, with 14 bases in between. Germline lookup yields CDR1 SGHRS and CDR2 YFSETQ. CDR3 DNA: TGCGCCAGCAGCTTCCTAGGAGCACGATATGAAAAACTGTTTTAT. Protein sequence: CASSFLGARYEKLFY.

To note about this clonotype: An end of the junction differs from the germline gene, which may be a read error. This chain uses TRBV20-1 with TRBJ1-6; D unresolved. This CDR3 contains 15 residues. Germline V gene lookup returns CDR1 DFQATT and CDR2 SNEGSKA (reference sequence). The CDR3 loop reads CSARIGGRDNTPLHF. CDR3 nucleotide sequence: TGCAGTGCTAGAATTGGCGGTAGGGATAATACACCCCTCCACTTT.